These 12 T cell receptor beta chains share one sample of origin, sequenced in a study of identical twins. TCRdb analysed the 5' RACE reads with MiXCR anew, one entry per CDR3 protein. The sample has 750,000 to 950,000 distinct CDR3 sequences, more than 9% seen once. These same data were also listed under a study on yellow fever vaccine responses in identical twins.

The sequenced sample consisted of PBMCs. The receptors stem from a woman aged 18-29 years in good health.

This clonotype has a handful of counts. This chain joins TRBV10-3 and TRBJ2-5; D unresolved. V was trimmed by 4 bases and J by 5 bases, leaving 11 bases between them. CDR3 size: 13 residues. From germline, CDR1 is ENHRY and CDR2 SYGVKD. The CDR3 DNA reads TGTGCCATCAGTGGGGCCCCCTTGGAGACCCAGTACTTC. Its protein product is CAISGAPLETQYF.

There are a few counts of this clonotype. V is TRBV10-3 and J is TRBJ2-7; D is undetermined. CDR1 is ENHRY and CDR2 is SYGVKD in the germline V gene. Trimming cost V 4 bases and J 9 bases, with 13 bases left between them. The CDR3 has 12 residues. The CDR3 sequence: CAISVGFGGQYF. CDR3 bases: TGTGCCATCAGTGTGGGGTTCGGTGGGCAGTACTTC.

This clonotype was counted many times. This sequence joins TRBV7-2 and TRBJ2-4; a weak D match, TRBD1 (5 bases). V was shortened by 3 bases and J by 3 bases, with 15 bases between the two germline ends. CDR1 SGHTA and CDR2 FQGNSA come from the germline V gene. The CDR3 length is 16 residues. Here the CDR3 DNA reads TGTGCCAGCAGCTTGGGTTCCAGGGTGGTCAAAAACATTCAGTACTTC. The encoded protein is CASSLGSRVVKNIQYF.

The table lists this clonotype with a few counts. The V and J genes are TRBV20-1 and TRBJ2-7, with D hard to call. The CDR3 length is 16 residues. The ends were cut back, 0 bases at V and 0 bases at J, with 15 bases in the middle. Germline V gene lookup returns CDR1 DFQATT and CDR2 SNEGSKA (reference sequence). In DNA form, the CDR3 reads TGCAGTGCTAGAGAAGAGGCAGGCCGGACCTCCTACGAGCAGTACTTC. Translating gives CSAREEAGRTSYEQYF.

The rearrangement links TRBV4-2 to TRBJ2-7; the D gene is possibly TRBD2 (5 bases). CDR3 length: 18 residues. Trimming took off 1 base at V and 5 bases at J, with 24 bases between the two ends. Germline CDR1 is LGHNA and CDR2 is YNFKEQ. CDR3 DNA: TGTGCCAGCAGCCAAGTAATTAGGCTTAGCGCAACCCACGACGAGCAGTACTTC. Translation gives CASSQVIRLSATHDEQYF.

This clonotype showed up many times. The chain employs TRBV29-1 and TRBJ2-3; 8 bases line up with TRBD1. V shed 5 bases and J 3 bases; nucleotides not matched to a gene: 7. The germline gives CDR1 SQVTM, CDR2 ANQGSEA. This CDR3 is built from 14 residues. CDR3 loop: CSVQRTGMTDTQYF. The CDR3 bases are TGCAGCGTTCAAAGGACAGGGATGACAGATACGCAGTATTTT.

V usage is TRBV27 and J usage is TRBJ2-7; the D is unclear. This CDR3 has 17 residues. Germline CDR1 reads MNHEY; CDR2 reads SMNVEV (reference sequence). V was trimmed by 2 bases and J by 5 bases, leaving 22 bases between them. CDR3 DNA: TGTGCCAGCAGTTTACTTCCATATGCTACCGGGTTTAACGAGCAGTACTTC. It translates to CASSLLPYATGFNEQYF.

This chain uses TRBV2 with TRBJ1-1; D is unclear. There are 12 residues in the CDR3. CDR1 is SNHLY and CDR2 is FYNNEI in the germline V gene. Trimming cost V 7 bases and J 0 bases, with 6 bases left between them. CDR3 amino acids: CASTGLNTEAFF. In DNA, the CDR3 is TGTGCCAGCACTGGACTGAACACTGAAGCTTTCTTT.

This clonotype was observed at least ten times. CDR3 residues: CASSQERAGVSNQPQHF. The CDR3 DNA reads TGTGCCAGCAGCCAAGAGAGAGCAGGGGTTTCCAATCAGCCCCAGCATTTT. The chain carries TRBV3-1 and TRBJ1-5; a weak D match, TRBD1 (6 bases). The germline gives CDR1 LGHDT, CDR2 YNNKEL (reference sequence). The CDR3 consists of 17 residues. Trimming removed 0 bases from V and 3 bases from J, with 15 bases in between.

In its sample, this clonotype was seen a few times. This chain links TRBV5-5 with TRBJ2-1; D is undetermined. Germline V gene data show CDR1 as SGHKS and CDR2 as YYEKEE (reference sequence). V shed 0 bases and J shed 9 bases, with 10 bases lying between them. The length of the CDR3 is 13 residues. CDR3 amino acids: CASSLDIVGEQFF. CDR3 DNA: TGTGCCAGCAGCTTGGACATTGTGGGTGAGCAGTTCTTC.

The chain couples TRBV20-1 to TRBJ2-1, with D perhaps TRBD1 or TRBD2 (7 bases each). Germline V lookup: CDR1 DFQATT, CDR2 SNEGSKA (reference sequence). The CDR3 loop spans 15 amino acids. V was pared by 0 bases and J by 8 bases, with 17 bases between. The CDR3: CSARDPGQAGDEQFF. As DNA, the CDR3 is TGCAGTGCTAGAGATCCCGGACAGGCGGGAGATGAGCAGTTCTTC.

The chain employs TRBV3-1 and TRBJ2-5; 11 nucleotides line up with TRBD2. Germline V gene lookup returns CDR1 LGHDT and CDR2 YNNKEL (reference sequence). With V trimmed by 4 bases and J by 9 bases, 10 bases remained unmatched. This CDR3 has 15 amino acids. CDR3 loop: CASSPGTSGKMAQYF. The CDR3 DNA is TGTGCCAGCAGCCCGGGGACTAGCGGCAAAATGGCCCAGTACTTC.